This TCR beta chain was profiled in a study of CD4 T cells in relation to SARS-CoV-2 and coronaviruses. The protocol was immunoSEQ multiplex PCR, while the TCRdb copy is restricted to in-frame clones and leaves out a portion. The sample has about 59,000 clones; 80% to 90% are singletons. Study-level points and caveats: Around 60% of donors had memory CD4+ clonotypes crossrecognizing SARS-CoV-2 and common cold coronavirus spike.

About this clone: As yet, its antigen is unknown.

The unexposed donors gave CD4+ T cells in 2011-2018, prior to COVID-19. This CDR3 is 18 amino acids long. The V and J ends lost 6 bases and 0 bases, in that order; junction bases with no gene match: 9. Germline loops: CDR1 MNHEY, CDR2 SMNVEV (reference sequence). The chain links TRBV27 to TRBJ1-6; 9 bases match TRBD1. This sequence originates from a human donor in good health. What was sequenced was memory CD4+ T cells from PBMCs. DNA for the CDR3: TGTGCCAGCAGCGCAACCCCGGGACAGGGCTCCTATAATTCACCCCTCCACTTT. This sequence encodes CASSATPGQGSYNSPLHF.